These 32 T cell receptor beta chains were sequenced from one sample in a study of early T cells in non-severe SARS-CoV-2 infection. One entry per CDR3 protein, called by TCRdb with MiXCR from the 5' RACE reads. The table shows 66,000 or so distinct CDR3 sequences, with under 15% occurring only once. Material for sequencing was whole blood. These receptors were obtained from an adult who was a healthcare worker with PCR-confirmed SARS-CoV-2 infection or an uninfected control (not recorded which).

The chain is built from TRBV3-1 and TRBJ1-4; 12 bases fit TRBD1. After removal of 0 bases from V and 7 bases from J, the junction contained 3 bases not matched to a gene. Germline V gene lookup returns CDR1 LGHDT and CDR2 YNNKEL (reference sequence). The CDR3 totals 16 residues. CDR3: CASSQEGQGASEKLFF. CDR3 coding DNA: TGTGCCAGCAGCCAAGAGGGACAGGGGGCGAGTGAAAAACTGTTTTTT.

In DNA, the CDR3 is TGTGCCAGTAGTATCTATTCGGGGTACGAGCAGTACTTC. It translates to CASSIYSGYEQYF. The V gene is TRBV19, the J gene TRBJ2-7; maybe TRBD2 (5 bases). Germline values: CDR1 LNHDA, CDR2 SQIVND (reference sequence). This CDR3 has 13 amino acids. Deletions cut 3 bases from V and 4 bases from J, with 10 bases between.

At least ten counts were recorded for this clonotype. The genes are TRBV9 and TRBJ2-1; TRBD2 is a possible D gene (5 bases). There are 14 residues in the CDR3. Germline CDR1 reads SGDLS; CDR2 reads YYNGEE. The V end lost 3 bases, the J end lost 3 bases, and 10 bases lay between the germline ends. Here the CDR3 DNA reads TGTGCCAGCAGCGGAGCGGCCTACTACAATGAGCAGTTCTTC. It translates to CASSGAAYYNEQFF. Full variable domain (remainder filled in from reference TRBV9 and TRBJ2-1): DSGVTQTPKHLITATGQRVTLRCSPRSGDLSVYWYQQSLDQGLQFLIQYYNGEERAKGNILERFSAQQFPDLHSELNLSSLELGDSALYFCASSGAAYYNEQFFGPGTRLTVL.

This clonotype has just one count. The chain combines TRBV7-9 with TRBJ1-6, with D possibly being TRBD1 (5 bases). The V end lost 5 bases, the J end lost 10 bases, and 12 bases lay between the germline ends. The CDR3 is 13 amino acids. The V gene's germline CDR1 is SEHNR and CDR2 FQNEAQ (reference sequence). CDR3 DNA sequence: TGTGCCAGCAGCGCTTTCAGGGACTCACCCCTCCACTTT. Translation: CASSAFRDSPLHF.

There are many counts of this clonotype. J is TRBJ1-2 and V is TRBV28; tentative D call: TRBD1 (5 bases). The CDR3 length is 17 residues. Germline CDR1 MDHEN, CDR2 SYDVKM. Trimming removed 6 bases at V and 2 bases at J, with 22 bases between. The CDR3 coding sequence is TGTGCCAGCAGCCCTCATGGATTCACGGGACGGAACTATGGCTACACCTTC. Residues: CASSPHGFTGRNYGYTF.

This clonotype was detected many times. The V gene is TRBV7-3, the J gene TRBJ1-1, with TRBD1 as a possible D gene (5 bases). The CDR3 is 16 amino acids. CDR1 and CDR2 (germline): SGHTA, FQGTGA. Trimming removed 3 bases at V and 4 bases at J, with 18 bases between. DNA of the CDR3: TGTGCCAGCAGCTTCTGGATCGATTTGGGGCGCACTGAAGCTTTCTTT. Translated, it gives CASSFWIDLGRTEAFF.

This clonotype was seen a few times. The rearrangement links TRBV9 to TRBJ2-5; D gene unclear. There are 13 residues in the CDR3. CDR1 is SGDLS, CDR2 YYNGEE, per germline. V lost 4 bases, J lost 4 bases, and 11 bases lay in between. The CDR3 here is CASSMGSRETQYF. CDR3 DNA: TGTGCCAGCAGCATGGGGTCGCGAGAGACCCAGTACTTC.

This clonotype has a handful of counts. The chain employs TRBV27 and TRBJ2-2, with D uncertain. The ends were cut back, 6 bases at V and 2 bases at J, with 13 bases in the middle. CDR3 length: 15 residues. Germline values: CDR1 MNHEY, CDR2 SMNVEV (reference sequence). The CDR3: CASRPPVPNTGELFF. Here the CDR3 DNA reads TGTGCCAGCAGGCCCCCGGTACCAAACACCGGGGAGCTGTTTTTT.

This clonotype has ten or more counts. V and J are TRBV4-1 and TRBJ2-1; D unclear. This CDR3 is 17 amino acids long. The germline gives CDR1 MGHRA, CDR2 YSYEKL. V shed 0 bases and J shed 4 bases, with 16 bases lying between them. In DNA form, the CDR3 reads TGCGCCAGCAGCCAAGAACCCACGGGCCTACCATACAATGAGCAGTTCTTC. The encoded protein is CASSQEPTGLPYNEQFF.

This sequence joins TRBV3-1 and TRBJ2-7; D is unclear. V was pared by 4 bases and J by 7 bases, with 11 bases between. CDR1 and CDR2 from the germline V gene are LGHDT and YNNKEL (reference sequence). The CDR3 is made up of 12 amino acids. The CDR3 is CASSRFGGEQYF. In DNA, the CDR3 is TGTGCCAGCAGCCGCTTCGGCGGTGAGCAGTACTTC.

This CDR3 is CASSLSPNSPLHF. As DNA, the CDR3 is TGTGCCAGCAGCTTGAGCCCCAATTCACCCCTCCACTTT. This chain joins TRBV7-2 and TRBJ1-6; D is unclear. CDR3 length: 13 amino acids. V was shortened by 3 bases and J by 7 bases, with 7 bases between the two germline ends. Germline V lookup: CDR1 SGHTA, CDR2 FQGNSA.

This chain joins TRBV3-1 and TRBJ2-1, with TRBD2 identical over 7 bases. The CDR3 spans 15 residues. V trimming: 1 base; J trimming: 5 bases; junction bases outside the gene matches: 5. The germline gives CDR1 LGHDT, CDR2 YNNKEL (reference sequence). CDR3 protein: CASSQVGGRDNEQFF. Written as DNA, the CDR3 is TGTGCCAGCAGCCAAGTAGGAGGGAGGGACAATGAGCAGTTCTTC.

This clonotype has only a few counts. V usage is TRBV20-1 and J usage is TRBJ1-5; 7 bases map to TRBD1. This CDR3 is built from 13 residues. After removal of 5 bases from V and 3 bases from J, the junction contained 4 bases not matched to a gene. Germline V gives CDR1 DFQATT, CDR2 SNEGSKA (reference sequence). The CDR3 protein is CSAGGQFNQPQHF. CDR3 sequence (DNA): TGCAGTGCTGGGGGACAGTTCAATCAGCCCCAGCATTTT.

The chain joins TRBV11-1 to TRBJ1-6; D is ambiguous. CDR3 size: 16 residues. Between the trimmed V and J ends, which lost 5 bases and 0 bases, there was a span of 11 bases. Germline loops: CDR1 SGHAT, CDR2 FQDESV (reference sequence). In nucleotides, the CDR3 is TGTGCCAGCAGCCGCGGGGTGACCTCCTATAATTCACCCCTCCACTTT. This codes for CASSRGVTSYNSPLHF.

The chain has TRBV7-2 and TRBJ2-7; TRBD2 matches 12 bases. The trim removed 5 bases at V and 4 bases at J, leaving 3 bases unmatched. CDR3 length: 14 amino acids. CDR1 is SGHTA and CDR2 is FQGNSA in the germline V gene. The CDR3 loop is CASSRTSGEYEQYF. In nucleotides, the CDR3 is TGTGCCAGCAGCCGGACTAGCGGGGAATACGAGCAGTACTTC.

This clonotype was counted at least ten times. The gene calls are TRBV11-2 and TRBJ2-4; no clear D gene. Germline CDR1 and CDR2: SGHAT and FQNNGV. V gave up 0 bases and J gave up 6 bases, with 12 bases separating them. This CDR3 is 15 amino acids long. Here the CDR3 DNA reads TGTGCCAGCAGCTTAGATCAAAGTCACAGAAACATTCAGTACTTC. Protein: CASSLDQSHRNIQYF.

The table lists this clonotype with a few counts. The chain has TRBV4-2 and TRBJ2-2; 12 bases line up with TRBD2. Unmatched junction bases numbered 3, after V lost 3 bases and J lost 4 bases. CDR1 is LGHNA, CDR2 YNFKEQ, per germline. The CDR3 contains 16 residues. For the CDR3, the DNA is TGTGCCAGCAGCCACCGACTAGCGGGAGCCACCGGGGAGCTGTTTTTT. This translates into CASSHRLAGATGELFF.

This clonotype was detected many times. The chain uses TRBV2 and TRBJ2-5, with D tentatively TRBD2 (6 bases). Germline-derived CDR1 and CDR2 are SNHLY and FYNNEI. This CDR3 is built from 14 residues. The V end lost 3 bases, the J end lost 5 bases, and 13 bases lay between the germline ends. This CDR3 reads CASSETRLPETQYF. The CDR3 DNA follows: TGTGCCAGCAGTGAGACTAGGCTCCCGGAGACCCAGTACTTC.

This clonotype has a handful of counts. CDR3 DNA: TGTGCCAGCAGTTTAAGGAGGATGGACTATGGCTACACCTTC. Protein sequence: CASSLRRMDYGYTF. The chain is built from TRBV12-3 or TRBV12-4 and TRBJ1-2; the D is unclear. The germline V and J ends were trimmed by 2 bases and 3 bases, with 10 bases remaining between them. This CDR3 spans 14 amino acids.

With regard to this clonotype: This may stem from a read error, because a much larger clone lies one nucleotide away. The gene calls are TRBV11-2 and TRBJ2-1; possibly TRBD1 or TRBD2 for D (5 bases each). CDR1 and CDR2 (germline): SGHAT, FQNNGV. The CDR3 has 17 residues. The CDR3 protein is CASSLDQRRGRENDQFF. CDR3 nucleotide sequence: TGTGCCAGCAGCTTAGATCAAAGAAGGGGCAGGGAGAATGATCAGTTCTTC. The full variable domain, its missing parts supplied by reference TRBV11-2 and TRBJ2-1, is EAGVAQSPRYKIIEKRQSVAFWCNPISGHATLYWYQQILGQGPKLLIQFQNNGVVDDSQLPKDRFSAERLKGVDSTLKIQPAKLEDSAVYLCASSLDQRRGRENDQFFGPGTRLTVL.

The chain carries TRBV20-1 and TRBJ2-1; 8 bases match TRBD2. Per germline, CDR1 DFQATT and CDR2 SNEGSKA (reference sequence). J was trimmed by 9 bases and V by 1 base; bases with no gene match: 11. The CDR3 is 15 residues long. The CDR3 nucleotides read TGCAGTGCTAGAGGGGAGACCGGGACTAGGGGTGAGCAGTTCTTC. Amino acids: CSARGETGTRGEQFF.

This clonotype was seen ten or more times. The chain is built from TRBV2 and TRBJ1-1; 7 nucleotides align to TRBD1. The CDR3 spans 14 residues. The germline V gene has CDR1 SNHLY and CDR2 FYNNEI. J was trimmed by 3 bases and V by 6 bases; bases with no gene match: 7. CDR3 loop: CASRGQFTYTEAFF. The CDR3 coding sequence is TGTGCCAGCAGGGGACAGTTCACTTACACTGAAGCTTTCTTT.

This clonotype was detected a few times. The CDR3 nucleotides read TGCAGCGTTGTAGTCGGCGGCACCGGGGAGCTGTTTTTT. Translation gives CSVVVGGTGELFF. The chain carries TRBV29-1 and TRBJ2-2; D is unresolved. Trimming removed 4 bases from V and 4 bases from J, with 10 bases in between. The CDR3 is 13 residues long. The germline V gene has CDR1 SQVTM and CDR2 ANQGSEA.

This clonotype showed up just a few times. This chain uses TRBV5-4 with TRBJ2-1; 13 bases are shared with TRBD2. The germline gives CDR1 SGHNT, CDR2 YYREEE (reference sequence). Losses at the gene ends were 0 bases for V and 9 bases for J; bases not matched to a gene: 3. CDR3 length equals 15 residues. CDR3: CASSLGGLAGSEQFF. In nucleotides, the CDR3 is TGTGCCAGCAGCTTGGGGGGACTAGCGGGAAGTGAGCAGTTCTTC.

This clonotype came up a few times. The V call is TRBV27, the J call TRBJ1-6; D gene uncertain. This CDR3 has 12 amino acids. V gave up 6 bases and J gave up 4 bases, with 4 bases separating them. The germline gives CDR1 MNHEY, CDR2 SMNVEV (reference sequence). CDR3 bases: TGTGCCAGCAGCCATTATAATTCACCCCTCCACTTT. This translates into CASSHYNSPLHF.

This clonotype was detected a few times. CDR3 sequence (DNA): TGTGCCAGTAGTATGTGGGGACGGACTGAAGCTTTCTTT. Amino acid sequence: CASSMWGRTEAFF. The V gene is TRBV19, the J gene TRBJ1-1; possibly TRBD1 for D (5 bases). Germline V gene sequence: CDR1 LNHDA, CDR2 SQIVND (reference sequence). The ends were cut back, 3 bases at V and 5 bases at J, with 10 bases in the middle. The CDR3 consists of 13 residues.

This clonotype was seen a handful of times. This chain joins TRBV11-2 and TRBJ1-2; no reliable D call. Trimming shortened V by 2 bases and J by 5 bases, and 9 bases separated the two germline ends. The CDR3 runs 13 residues. Germline V gives CDR1 SGHAT, CDR2 FQNNGV. DNA of the CDR3: TGTGCCAGCAGCTTAAGTATGGGTTATGGCTACACCTTC. Protein product: CASSLSMGYGYTF.

This clonotype was counted ten times or more. CDR3 DNA: TGTGCCAGCAGCGCTCCGGACAGGGACCCTGGTACCCTCCACTTT. It is translated as CASSAPDRDPGTLHF. The chain links TRBV9 to TRBJ1-6, with 8 nucleotides matching TRBD1. Germline V gene data show CDR1 as SGDLS and CDR2 as YYNGEE. V shed 3 bases and J 14 bases; nucleotides not matched to a gene: 13. The length of the CDR3 is 15 residues.

This clonotype has just a few counts. This CDR3 reads CATSDFGQGPTDTQYF. For the CDR3, the DNA is TGTGCCACCAGTGATTTCGGACAGGGGCCTACAGATACGCAGTATTTT. V usage is TRBV24-1 and J usage is TRBJ2-3; 9 bases map to TRBD1. Trimming removed 1 base from V and 3 bases from J; junction bases left unmatched: 4. Germline assignment: CDR1 KGHDR and CDR2 SFDVKD. CDR3 size: 16 residues.

The V call is TRBV12-3 or TRBV12-4, the J call TRBJ2-1; TRBD2 matches at 12 bases. J was trimmed by 4 bases and V by 5 bases; bases with no gene match: 3. The CDR3 is 15 residues long. CDR3 DNA: TGTGCCAGCAGTCCCACTAGCGGGAGGTACAATGAGCAGTTCTTC. It is translated as CASSPTSGRYNEQFF.

This clonotype showed up just a few times. The CDR3 coding sequence is TGCAGCGCCTGGACAGGCGAAAGACTCTACACCTTC. The encoded protein is CSAWTGERLYTF. The chain couples TRBV29-1 to TRBJ1-2; 7 positions agree with TRBD1. V was pared by 7 bases and J by 10 bases, with 12 bases of the junction left unmatched. CDR3 size: 12 residues. The V gene's germline CDR1 is SQVTM and CDR2 ANQGSEA.

The V and J genes are TRBV11-2 and TRBJ1-1; 7 positions match TRBD1. Trimming removed 5 bases from V and 0 bases from J; junction bases left unmatched: 3. The germline V gene has CDR1 SGHAT and CDR2 FQNNGV. The CDR3 contains 14 residues. As DNA, the CDR3 is TGTGCCAGCAGCCAGGGACAGATGAACACTGAAGCTTTCTTT. This sequence encodes CASSQGQMNTEAFF.